The 2 T cell receptor beta chains listed next were all sequenced from one sample in a study of cytomegalovirus exposure and HLA in healthy donors. Amplification used 60 Vbeta primers and 13 Jbeta primers. Sequenced by immunoSEQ multiplex PCR; TCRdb stores in-frame clones only, minus some. The sample has about 150,000 clones; roughly 74% are singletons. Sequences were obtained from PBMCs. The receptors were gathered from a young man in good health and CMV-seropositive.

The V call is TRBV29-1, the J call TRBJ1-1; maybe TRBD1 (6 bases). V lost 7 bases to trimming and J lost 7 bases, with 16 bases between them. This CDR3 has 12 residues. CDR1 and CDR2 (germline): SQVTM, ANQGSEA. The CDR3 nucleotides read TGCAGCGCTAGGCGGGGGGCTATTGAAGCTTTCTTT. This encodes CSARRGAIEAFF.

The rearrangement uses TRBV29-1 and TRBJ2-1, with 8 bases matching TRBD2. This CDR3 has 13 amino acids. The trim removed 5 bases at V and 6 bases at J, leaving 6 bases unmatched. From germline, CDR1 is SQVTM and CDR2 ANQGSEA. This chain's CDR3 is CSVRGLAGNEQFF. CDR3 sequence (DNA): TGCAGCGTTCGGGGTCTAGCGGGCAATGAGCAGTTCTTC.